The present T cell receptor (beta chain) was sequenced within a study of cytotoxic CD8 clonotypes in ibrutinib-treated CLL. Study-level information: Response sampling took place at median 12 months of treatment, range 6 to 36.

The data were produced by immunoSEQ multiplex PCR, yet TCRdb's version contains in-frame clones alone and is incomplete. This table has under 200,000 clones, over 65% appearing once. PBMCs were cryopreserved, and roughly 2.1 micrograms of genomic DNA from them went into TCR beta libraries. CDR1 is SGHDT and CDR2 is YYEEEE in the germline V gene. Trimming removed 4 bases at V and 4 bases at J, with 14 bases between. This CDR3 contains 15 residues. The material was PBMCs, obtained after 12 months of ibrutinib treatment. The TCR comes from a human donor with chronic lymphocytic leukemia. This sequence joins TRBV5-6 and TRBJ1-4, with a weak D call TRBD1 (5 bases). CDR3 in amino acids: CASSPDPGGNEKLFF. DNA for the CDR3: TGTGCCAGCAGCCCAGACCCGGGGGGTAATGAAAAACTGTTTTTT. Full variable domain (rest looked up from reference TRBV5-6 and TRBJ1-4): DAGVTQSPTHLIKTRGQQVTLRCSPKSGHDTVSWYQQALGQGPQFIFQYYEEEERQRGNFPDRFSGHQFPNYSSELNVNALLLGDSALYLCASSPDPGGNEKLFFGSGTQLSVL.